This record looks at one T cell receptor (beta chain) sequence and its context. Per germline, CDR1 KGHSH and CDR2 LQKENI. CDR3 size: 17 residues. V lost 1 base, J lost 5 bases, and 20 bases lay in between. The record originates from a study of blood T cell repertoires in COVID-19. Here immunoSEQ multiplex PCR was the method, and the copy in TCRdb shows in-frame clones only, minus some. The sample records roughly 230,000 clones, nearly 90% being singletons. Sequencing was performed on peripheral blood. The receptor's source is a human donor in a cohort sampled during active COVID-19. V is TRBV18 and J is TRBJ1-1; D call uncertain. The CDR3 region has the DNA TGTGCCAGCTCACCACTCTCAAAACAGCCCGTTGCGACTGAAGCTTTCTTT. Translated, it gives CASSPLSKQPVATEAFF.